Listed below are T cell receptor beta chains from one sample, sequenced in a study of cytomegalovirus exposure and HLA in healthy donors. Sequenced by immunoSEQ multiplex PCR; TCRdb stores in-frame clones only, minus some. The sample totals 100,000 to 150,000 clones. The sequenced sample was PBMCs. The receptor set was obtained from a middle-aged man in good health and CMV-seronegative. Both conserved end residues are part of each CDR3. The order of the fields is D gene, V gene, J gene, CDR3 DNA, CDR3 protein. A D gene is named only where the DNA matches it firmly.

d_call: -; v_call: TRBV7-9; j_call: TRBJ1-4; cdr3_nt: TGTGCCAGCAGCTTAAGGGGTGAAAAACTGTTTTTT; cdr3_aa: CASSLRGEKLFF
d_call: -; v_call: TRBV9; j_call: TRBJ2-3; cdr3_nt: TGTGCCAGCAGCCCTGGACAGCCCACAGATACGCAGTATTTT; cdr3_aa: CASSPGQPTDTQYF
d_call: -; v_call: TRBV6-5; j_call: TRBJ1-1; cdr3_nt: TGTGCCAGCAGGACAGCAGCAGCGGGGAACACTGAAGCTTTCTTT; cdr3_aa: CASRTAAAGNTEAFF
d_call: TRBD2; v_call: TRBV27; j_call: TRBJ2-3; cdr3_nt: TGTGCCAGCAGTCCCTGGGCTAGCGGGAGCACAGATACGCAGTATTTT; cdr3_aa: CASSPWASGSTDTQYF
d_call: TRBD1; v_call: TRBV30; j_call: TRBJ2-2; cdr3_nt: TGTGCCTGGACCCACCTCCCCCCCGGGACAGAGAACACCGGGGAGCTGTTTTTT; cdr3_aa: CAWTHLPPGTENTGELFF
d_call: TRBD2; v_call: TRBV7-9; j_call: TRBJ2-3; cdr3_nt: TGTGCCAGCAGAAGCGGACTAGCGGGAGGGCTACACACAGATACGCAGTATTTT; cdr3_aa: CASRSGLAGGLHTDTQYF
d_call: -; v_call: TRBV23-1; j_call: TRBJ2-4; cdr3_nt: TGCGCCAGCAGTCGGGGCACAAACATTCAGTACTTC; cdr3_aa: CASSRGTNIQYF
d_call: TRBD2; v_call: TRBV11-3; j_call: TRBJ2-3; cdr3_nt: TGTGCCAGCAGTGGGGGGGGATCCGGTGCAGATACGCAGTATTTT; cdr3_aa: CASSGGGSGADTQYF
d_call: TRBD1; v_call: TRBV30; j_call: TRBJ2-5; cdr3_nt: TGTGCCTGGAGCAAACAGGGGCCGGTGACCCAGTACTTC; cdr3_aa: CAWSKQGPVTQYF
d_call: -; v_call: TRBV7-9; j_call: TRBJ1-1; cdr3_nt: TGTGCCAGCAGCTTCCAACAGGGTAGCACTGAAGCTTTCTTT; cdr3_aa: CASSFQQGSTEAFF
d_call: -; v_call: TRBV13; j_call: TRBJ2-1; cdr3_nt: TGTGCCAGCAGCTTAGTAACTAGCTATACCTACAATGAGCAGTTCTTC; cdr3_aa: CASSLVTSYTYNEQFF
d_call: TRBD1; v_call: TRBV7-2; j_call: TRBJ1-2; cdr3_nt: TGTGCCAGCAGCTCGTGGAGGGACAGGAGCCCTTATGGCTACACCTTC; cdr3_aa: CASSSWRDRSPYGYTF
d_call: TRBD2; v_call: TRBV28; j_call: TRBJ2-7; cdr3_nt: TGTGCCAGCAGCCTTGGACTAGCGGGAGGGCCGGGGTACGAGCAGTACTTC; cdr3_aa: CASSLGLAGGPGYEQYF
d_call: TRBD1; v_call: TRBV7-3; j_call: TRBJ2-5; cdr3_nt: TGTGCCAGCAGCCCTCAGGGGGAAGAGACCCAGTACTTC; cdr3_aa: CASSPQGEETQYF
d_call: -; v_call: TRBV5-1; j_call: TRBJ1-5; cdr3_nt: TGCGCCAGCAGCCCCCTACCGGATCAGCCCCAGCATTTT; cdr3_aa: CASSPLPDQPQHF
d_call: TRBD2; v_call: TRBV7-9; j_call: TRBJ2-2; cdr3_nt: TGTGCCAGCAGCCACCTTGAGTGGCGGGAGAATGGGGTCACCGGGGAGCTGTTTTTT; cdr3_aa: CASSHLEWRENGVTGELFF
d_call: TRBD1; v_call: TRBV28; j_call: TRBJ2-1; cdr3_nt: TGTGCCAGCAGTTTAGCCGGGACAGCCTACAATGAGCAGTTCTTC; cdr3_aa: CASSLAGTAYNEQFF
d_call: TRBD2; v_call: TRBV5-1; j_call: TRBJ2-1; cdr3_nt: TGCGCCAGCAGCTTGGGAGGACTAGCGGGAGGGAATGAGCAGTTCTTC; cdr3_aa: CASSLGGLAGGNEQFF
d_call: TRBD1; v_call: TRBV6-5; j_call: TRBJ2-7; cdr3_nt: TGTGCCAGCCGGGACAGGGGGCGATACGAGCAGTACTTC; cdr3_aa: CASRDRGRYEQYF
d_call: -; v_call: TRBV5-1; j_call: TRBJ2-4; cdr3_nt: TGCGCCAGCAGCTCCCTCGGTAGCGGAGCCGGAGCCAAAAACATTCAGTACTTC; cdr3_aa: CASSSLGSGAGAKNIQYF
d_call: -; v_call: TRBV11-3; j_call: TRBJ1-1; cdr3_nt: TGTGCCAGCAGCCCTTGGACAGAAGAGAACACTGAAGCTTTCTTT; cdr3_aa: CASSPWTEENTEAFF
d_call: -; v_call: TRBV6-1; j_call: TRBJ2-5; cdr3_nt: TGTGCCAGCAGTGAGCTAGCGCTCCTGGCCCAGTACTTC; cdr3_aa: CASSELALLAQYF
d_call: TRBD2; v_call: TRBV11-3; j_call: TRBJ2-1; cdr3_nt: TGTGCCAGCAACTCAGGGCTAGCGGGAGGGCCCTCCTACAATGAGCAGTTCTTC; cdr3_aa: CASNSGLAGGPSYNEQFF
d_call: TRBD1; v_call: TRBV15; j_call: TRBJ2-7; cdr3_nt: TGTGCCACCAGCGACCGGGACAGGGACTACGAGCAGTACTTC; cdr3_aa: CATSDRDRDYEQYF
d_call: TRBD1; v_call: TRBV28; j_call: TRBJ1-1; cdr3_nt: TGTGCCAGCAGTTTGGGGACAGCGGGGGACACTGAAGCTTTCTTT; cdr3_aa: CASSLGTAGDTEAFF
d_call: TRBD2; v_call: TRBV30; j_call: TRBJ2-5; cdr3_nt: TGTGCCTGGAGTACGGGACTAGCGGGAGCAGAGACCCAGTACTTC; cdr3_aa: CAWSTGLAGAETQYF
d_call: -; v_call: TRBV19; j_call: TRBJ2-1; cdr3_nt: TGTGCCAGTAGTCGTGTAAGCACCTACAATGAGCAGTTCTTC; cdr3_aa: CASSRVSTYNEQFF
d_call: -; v_call: TRBV6-6; j_call: TRBJ2-7; cdr3_nt: TGTGCCAGCAGTCTCAGGGACGAGCAGTACTTC; cdr3_aa: CASSLRDEQYF
d_call: -; v_call: TRBV5-1; j_call: TRBJ1-1; cdr3_nt: TGCGCCAGCAGCTTGGTAGCTAATGAAGCTTTCTTT; cdr3_aa: CASSLVANEAFF
d_call: -; v_call: TRBV18; j_call: TRBJ1-1; cdr3_nt: TGTGCCAGCTCAAGGGGCAGCATGAACACTGAAGCTTTCTTT; cdr3_aa: CASSRGSMNTEAFF
d_call: -; v_call: TRBV6-5; j_call: TRBJ1-1; cdr3_nt: TGTGCCAGCAGAGGGCGAGGGCCTGAAGCTTTCTTT; cdr3_aa: CASRGRGPEAFF
d_call: -; v_call: TRBV2; j_call: TRBJ1-3; cdr3_nt: TGTGCCAGCAGTGCTGTCAGGGCATCTGGAAACACCATATATTTT; cdr3_aa: CASSAVRASGNTIYF
d_call: -; v_call: TRBV5-4; j_call: TRBJ1-1; cdr3_nt: TGTGCCAGCAGCTTGAAGCAGGGCGGGAGCACTGAAGCTTTCTTT; cdr3_aa: CASSLKQGGSTEAFF
d_call: TRBD2; v_call: TRBV9; j_call: TRBJ2-1; cdr3_nt: TGTGCCAGCAGCGTAGTTAGCGGGTCTTCCTACAATGAGCAGTTCTTC; cdr3_aa: CASSVVSGSSYNEQFF
d_call: -; v_call: TRBV30; j_call: TRBJ1-5; cdr3_nt: TGTGCCTGGAGTTTGGGGGGATGGGGGCCCCAGCATTTT; cdr3_aa: CAWSLGGWGPQHF
d_call: -; v_call: TRBV28; j_call: TRBJ2-1; cdr3_nt: TGTGCCAGCCATACCTACTCCTACAATGAGCAGTTCTTC; cdr3_aa: CASHTYSYNEQFF
d_call: TRBD1; v_call: TRBV23-1; j_call: TRBJ2-3; cdr3_nt: TGCGCCAGCAGTCAATCGAGGGGACAGGGCCGAGTTCAAAGCACAGATACGCAGTATTTT; cdr3_aa: CASSQSRGQGRVQSTDTQYF
d_call: TRBD1; v_call: TRBV7-2; j_call: TRBJ2-2; cdr3_nt: TGTGCCAGCAGTGCGGTATCCGGGACAGGTTCCGGGGAGCTGTTTTTT; cdr3_aa: CASSAVSGTGSGELFF
d_call: TRBD1; v_call: TRBV27; j_call: TRBJ1-2; cdr3_nt: TGTGCCAGCAGTCCGAAGACAGGGGAAGGATATGGCTACACCTTC; cdr3_aa: CASSPKTGEGYGYTF